This T cell receptor beta chain was sequenced for a study of T cells in localized non-small cell lung cancer. General observations from the study: Measurement of T cell clonality placed uninvolved adjacent lung highest, above the level in tumor.

On this clone itself: Its antigen remains unidentified.

Profiled with immunoSEQ multiplex PCR; TCRdb holds only in-frame clones, not every one. The sample shows 20,000 to 30,000 clones, 75% to 90% of them seen only once. Germline assignment: CDR1 SGHNT and CDR2 YENEEA. V lost 5 bases to trimming and J lost 0 bases, with 8 bases between them. The CDR3 extends over 15 amino acids. The origin of this receptor is a woman between 35 and 75 years old with stage I lung adenocarcinoma. J is TRBJ2-6 and V is TRBV11-3; D is undetermined. The sequenced sample was peripheral blood, obtained before any cancer treatment. The CDR3, as DNA: TGTGCCAGCAGCCCGACCCGCTCTGGGGCCAACGTCCTGACTTTC. It yields the protein CASSPTRSGANVLTF.